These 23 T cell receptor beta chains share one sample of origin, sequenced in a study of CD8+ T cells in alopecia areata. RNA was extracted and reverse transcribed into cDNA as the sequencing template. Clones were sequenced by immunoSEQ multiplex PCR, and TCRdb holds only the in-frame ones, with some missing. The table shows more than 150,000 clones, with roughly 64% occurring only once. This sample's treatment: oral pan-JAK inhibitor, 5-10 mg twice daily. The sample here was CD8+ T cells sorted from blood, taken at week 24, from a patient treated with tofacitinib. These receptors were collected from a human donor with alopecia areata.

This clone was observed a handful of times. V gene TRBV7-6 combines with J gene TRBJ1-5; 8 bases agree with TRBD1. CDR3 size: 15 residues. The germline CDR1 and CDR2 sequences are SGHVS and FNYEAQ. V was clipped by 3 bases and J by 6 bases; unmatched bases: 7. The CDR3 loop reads CASSLRQGAIQPQHF. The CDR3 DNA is TGTGCCAGCAGCTTGAGGCAGGGGGCTATTCAGCCCCAGCATTTT.

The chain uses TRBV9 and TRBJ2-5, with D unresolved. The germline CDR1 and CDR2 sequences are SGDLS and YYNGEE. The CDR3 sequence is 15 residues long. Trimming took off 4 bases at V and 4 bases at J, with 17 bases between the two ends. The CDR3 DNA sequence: TGTGCCAGCAGCTCAGAAGGAAATCCAAGAGAGACCCAGTACTTC. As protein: CASSSEGNPRETQYF.

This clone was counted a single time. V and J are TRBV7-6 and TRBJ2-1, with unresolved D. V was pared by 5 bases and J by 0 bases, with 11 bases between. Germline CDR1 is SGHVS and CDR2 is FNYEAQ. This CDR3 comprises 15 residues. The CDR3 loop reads CASSLTHSSYNEQFF. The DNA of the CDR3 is TGTGCCAGCAGCCTAACACACAGCTCCTACAATGAGCAGTTCTTC.

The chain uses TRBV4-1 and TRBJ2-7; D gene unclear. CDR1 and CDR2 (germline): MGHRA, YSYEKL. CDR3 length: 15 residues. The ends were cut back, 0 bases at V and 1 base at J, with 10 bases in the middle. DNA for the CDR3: TGCGCCAGCAGCCAAGAGTTCCGACCGTCCTACGAGCAGTACTTC. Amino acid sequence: CASSQEFRPSYEQYF.

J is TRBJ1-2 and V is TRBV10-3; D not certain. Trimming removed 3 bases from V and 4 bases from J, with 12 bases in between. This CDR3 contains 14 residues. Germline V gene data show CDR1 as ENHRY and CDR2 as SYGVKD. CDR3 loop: CAISDIVVAYGYTF. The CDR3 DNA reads TGTGCCATCAGTGATATTGTGGTGGCCTATGGCTACACCTTC.

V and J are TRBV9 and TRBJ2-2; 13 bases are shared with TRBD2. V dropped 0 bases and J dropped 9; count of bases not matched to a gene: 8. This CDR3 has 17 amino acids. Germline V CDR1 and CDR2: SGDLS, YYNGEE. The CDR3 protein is CASSVATSGGAQRELFF. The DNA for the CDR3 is TGTGCCAGCAGCGTAGCCACTAGCGGGGGGGCCCAAAGGGAGCTGTTTTTT.

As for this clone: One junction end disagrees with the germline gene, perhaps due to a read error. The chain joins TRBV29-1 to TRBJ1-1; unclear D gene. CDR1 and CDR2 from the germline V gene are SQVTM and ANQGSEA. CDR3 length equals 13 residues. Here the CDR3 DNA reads TGCAGCGTGGAAGGACGGTTGGAAACTGAAGCTTTCTTT. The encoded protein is CSVEGRLETEAFF.

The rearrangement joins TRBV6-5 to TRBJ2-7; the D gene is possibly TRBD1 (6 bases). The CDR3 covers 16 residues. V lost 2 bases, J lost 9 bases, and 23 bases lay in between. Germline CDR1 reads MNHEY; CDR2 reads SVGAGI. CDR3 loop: CASSYTKQVALGGQYF. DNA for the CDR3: TGTGCCAGCAGTTACACCAAACAGGTCGCCCTAGGGGGGCAGTACTTC.

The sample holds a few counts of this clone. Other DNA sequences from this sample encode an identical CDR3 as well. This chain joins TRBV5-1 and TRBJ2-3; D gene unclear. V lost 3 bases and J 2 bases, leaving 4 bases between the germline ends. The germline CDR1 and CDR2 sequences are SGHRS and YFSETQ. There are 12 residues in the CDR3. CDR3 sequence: CASSSDTDTQYF. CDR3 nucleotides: TGCGCCAGCAGCTCGGACACAGATACGCAGTATTTT. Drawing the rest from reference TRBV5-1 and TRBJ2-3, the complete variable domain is KAGVTQTPRYLIKTRGQQVTLSCSPISGHRSVSWYQQTPGQGLQFLFEYFSETQRNKGNFPGRFSGRQFSNSRSEMNVSTLELGDSALYLCASSSDTDTQYFGPGTRLTVL.

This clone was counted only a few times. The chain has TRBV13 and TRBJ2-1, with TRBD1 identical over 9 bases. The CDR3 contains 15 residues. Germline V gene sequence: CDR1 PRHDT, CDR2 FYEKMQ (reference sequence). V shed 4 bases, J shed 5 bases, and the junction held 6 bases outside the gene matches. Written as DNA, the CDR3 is TGTGCCAGCAGCTCAAATGGGGACAGGGACAATGAGCAGTTCTTC. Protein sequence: CASSSNGDRDNEQFF. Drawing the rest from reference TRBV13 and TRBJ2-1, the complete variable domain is AAGVIQSPRHLIKEKRETATLKCYPIPRHDTVYWYQQGPGQDPQFLISFYEKMQSDKGSIPDRFSAQQFSDYHSELNMSSLELGDSALYFCASSSNGDRDNEQFFGPGTRLTVL.

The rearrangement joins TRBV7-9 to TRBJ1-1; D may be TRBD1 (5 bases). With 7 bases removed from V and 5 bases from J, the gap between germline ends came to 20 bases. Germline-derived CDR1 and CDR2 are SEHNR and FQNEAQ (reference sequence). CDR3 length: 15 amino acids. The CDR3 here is CASNPRSGFGTEAFF. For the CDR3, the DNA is TGTGCCAGCAACCCGAGGTCAGGGTTTGGGACTGAAGCTTTCTTT.

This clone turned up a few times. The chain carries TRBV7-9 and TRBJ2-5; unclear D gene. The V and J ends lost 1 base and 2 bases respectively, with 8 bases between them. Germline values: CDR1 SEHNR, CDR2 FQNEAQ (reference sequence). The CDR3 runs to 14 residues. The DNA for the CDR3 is TGTGCCAGCAGCTTAGGCTGGGATCAAGAGACCCAGTACTTC. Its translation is CASSLGWDQETQYF. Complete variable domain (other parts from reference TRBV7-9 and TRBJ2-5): DTGVSQNPRHKITKRGQNVTFRCDPISEHNRLYWYRQTLGQGPEFLTYFQNEAQLEKSRLLSDRFSAERPKGSFSTLEIQRTEQGDSAMYLCASSLGWDQETQYFGPGTRLLVL.

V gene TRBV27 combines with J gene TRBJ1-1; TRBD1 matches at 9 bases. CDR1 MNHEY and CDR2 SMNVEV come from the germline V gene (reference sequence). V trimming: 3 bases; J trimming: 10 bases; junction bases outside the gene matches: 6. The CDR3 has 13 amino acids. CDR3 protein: CASSFGTGWGAFF. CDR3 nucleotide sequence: TGTGCCAGCAGTTTTGGGACAGGGTGGGGAGCTTTCTTT.

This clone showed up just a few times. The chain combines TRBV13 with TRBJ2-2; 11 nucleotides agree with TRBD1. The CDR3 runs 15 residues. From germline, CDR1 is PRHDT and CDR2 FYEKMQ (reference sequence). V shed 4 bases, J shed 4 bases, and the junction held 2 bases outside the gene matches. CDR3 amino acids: CASSSGQGGTGELFF. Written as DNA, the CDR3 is TGTGCCAGCAGCTCGGGACAGGGGGGCACCGGGGAGCTGTTTTTT.

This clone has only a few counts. The DNA for the CDR3 is TGTGCCAGCAGCTTCCCGGGACAGGGGAACACCGGGGAGCTGTTTTTT. It codes for CASSFPGQGNTGELFF. This chain uses TRBV7-9 with TRBJ2-2, with 9 nucleotides matching TRBD1. From germline, CDR1 is SEHNR and CDR2 FQNEAQ (reference sequence). Trimming took 3 bases from V and 1 from J; bases not matched to a gene: 3. The CDR3 length is 16 residues.

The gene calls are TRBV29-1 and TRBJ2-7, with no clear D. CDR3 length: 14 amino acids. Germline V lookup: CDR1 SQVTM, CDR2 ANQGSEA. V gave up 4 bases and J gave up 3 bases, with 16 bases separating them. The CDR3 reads CSVVDGRYDYEQYF. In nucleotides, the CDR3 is TGCAGCGTTGTGGACGGCCGATATGACTACGAGCAGTACTTC.

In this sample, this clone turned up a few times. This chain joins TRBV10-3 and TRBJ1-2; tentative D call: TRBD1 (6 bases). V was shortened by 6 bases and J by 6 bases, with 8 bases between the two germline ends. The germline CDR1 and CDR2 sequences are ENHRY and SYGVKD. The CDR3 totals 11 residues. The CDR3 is CAISTGNGYTF. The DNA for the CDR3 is TGTGCCATCAGCACAGGGAATGGCTACACCTTC.

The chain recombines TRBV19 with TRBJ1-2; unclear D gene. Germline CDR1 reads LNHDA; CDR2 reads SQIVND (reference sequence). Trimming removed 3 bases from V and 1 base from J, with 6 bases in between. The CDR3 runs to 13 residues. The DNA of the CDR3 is TGTGCCAGTAGTATGACTGATAACTATGGCTACACCTTC. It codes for CASSMTDNYGYTF.

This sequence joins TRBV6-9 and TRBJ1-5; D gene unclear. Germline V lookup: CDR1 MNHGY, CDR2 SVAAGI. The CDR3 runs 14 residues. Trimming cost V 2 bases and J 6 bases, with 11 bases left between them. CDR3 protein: CASSYGQASQPQHF. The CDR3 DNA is TGTGCCAGCAGTTATGGTCAGGCCAGTCAGCCCCAGCATTTT.

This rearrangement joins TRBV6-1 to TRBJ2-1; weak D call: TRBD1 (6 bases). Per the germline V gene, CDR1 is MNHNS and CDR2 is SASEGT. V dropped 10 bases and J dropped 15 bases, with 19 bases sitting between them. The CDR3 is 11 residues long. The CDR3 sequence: CANERAGDMFF. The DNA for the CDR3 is TGTGCCAACGAACGGGCAGGGGACATGTTCTTC.

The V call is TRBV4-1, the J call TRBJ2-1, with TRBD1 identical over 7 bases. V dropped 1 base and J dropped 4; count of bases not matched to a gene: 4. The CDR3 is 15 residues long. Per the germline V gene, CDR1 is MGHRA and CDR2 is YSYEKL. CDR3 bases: TGCGCCAGCAGCCAAGGAATGACAGGGTACAATGAGCAGTTCTTC. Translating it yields CASSQGMTGYNEQFF.

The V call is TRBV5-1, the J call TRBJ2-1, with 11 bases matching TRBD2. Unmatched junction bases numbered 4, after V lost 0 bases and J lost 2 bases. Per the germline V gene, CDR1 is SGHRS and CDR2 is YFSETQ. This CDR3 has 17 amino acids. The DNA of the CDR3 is TGCGCCAGCAGCTTGGCTAGCGGGGGGACCCCCTACAATGAGCAGTTCTTC. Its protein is CASSLASGGTPYNEQFF.

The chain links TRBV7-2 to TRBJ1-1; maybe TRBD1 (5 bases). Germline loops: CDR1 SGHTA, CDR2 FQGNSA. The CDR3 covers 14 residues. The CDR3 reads CATYKGLPVDEAFF. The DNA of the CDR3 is TGTGCTACCTACAAGGGGCTCCCCGTGGATGAAGCTTTCTTT.